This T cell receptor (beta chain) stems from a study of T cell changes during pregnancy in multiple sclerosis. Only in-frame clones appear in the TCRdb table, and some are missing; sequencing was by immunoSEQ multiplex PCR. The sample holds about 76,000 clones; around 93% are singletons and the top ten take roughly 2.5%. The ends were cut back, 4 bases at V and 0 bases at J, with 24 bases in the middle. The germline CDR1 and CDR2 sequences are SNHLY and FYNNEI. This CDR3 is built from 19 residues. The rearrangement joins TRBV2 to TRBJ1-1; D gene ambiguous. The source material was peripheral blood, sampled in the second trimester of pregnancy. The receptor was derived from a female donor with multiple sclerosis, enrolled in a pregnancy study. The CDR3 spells CASSVDPDHPGGVNTEAFF. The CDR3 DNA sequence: TGTGCCAGCAGTGTTGATCCCGATCACCCGGGCGGGGTGAACACTGAAGCTTTCTTT.